Below are 13 T cell receptor beta chains sequenced from a single sample in a study of CD8 T cells in ankylosing spondylitis. One entry per CDR3 protein results from TCRdb running MiXCR on the 5' RACE reads. The table lists more than 150,000 distinct CDR3 sequences, about 20% of them singletons. Material for sequencing was blood, either unsorted or a sorted T cell fraction (not recorded which). The receptors stem from a male donor aged 5-30 years with ankylosing spondylitis or in good health (not recorded which).

This clonotype was counted many times. This chain uses TRBV7-9 with TRBJ2-3; 14 bases are a match to TRBD2. This CDR3 contains 19 residues. Trimming removed 5 bases from V and 2 bases from J; junction bases left unmatched: 12. The germline V gene has CDR1 SEHNR and CDR2 FQNEAQ (reference sequence). As DNA, the CDR3 is TGTGCCAGCAGCCCTCCCCGACTAGCGGGAGGGGGACTCACAGATACGCAGTATTTT. Residues: CASSPPRLAGGGLTDTQYF. The full variable domain, in which reference TRBV7-9 and TRBJ2-3 provide the parts outside the CDR3, is DTGVSQNPRHKITKRGQNVTFRCDPISEHNRLYWYRQTLGQGPEFLTYFQNEAQLEKSRLLSDRFSAERPKGSFSTLEIQRTEQGDSAMYLCASSPPRLAGGGLTDTQYFGPGTRLTVL.

This clonotype was seen many times. The chain has TRBV20-1 and TRBJ2-5; no definite D call. V lost 3 bases and J 0 bases, leaving 5 bases between the germline ends. Germline lookup yields CDR1 DFQATT and CDR2 SNEGSKA (reference sequence). This CDR3 has 12 amino acids. The CDR3: CSASLYQETQYF. CDR3 in DNA: TGCAGTGCTAGCCTATACCAAGAGACCCAGTACTTC.

This clonotype was found many times. V gene TRBV29-1 combines with J gene TRBJ2-1; D uncertain. Trimming took off 1 base at V and 9 bases at J, with 4 bases between the two ends. This CDR3 region has 10 residues. Looked up from germline, CDR1 is SQVTM and CDR2 is ANQGSEA. CDR3 nucleotides: TGCAGCGTTGAAGGGAGTGAGCAGTTCTTC. Translating it yields CSVEGSEQFF.

This clonotype has ten or more counts. This chain links TRBV12-3 or TRBV12-4 with TRBJ1-5; 10 bases line up with TRBD1. The V and J ends lost 6 bases and 4 bases, in that order; junction bases with no gene match: 6. The CDR3 spans 15 residues. CDR3 amino acids: CASRTGQGGNQPQHF. CDR3 DNA: TGTGCCAGCAGGACCGGACAGGGGGGGAATCAGCCCCAGCATTTT.

This clonotype was recorded many times. The chain carries TRBV7-2 and TRBJ2-6; D gene ambiguous. V lost 5 bases and J lost 0, with 8 bases in between. Germline V lookup: CDR1 SGHTA, CDR2 FQGNSA. The CDR3 spans 15 residues. Here the CDR3 reads CASSLYSSGANVLTF. The CDR3 DNA is TGTGCCAGCAGCCTTTACAGCTCTGGGGCCAACGTCCTGACTTTC.

This clonotype appeared many times. The chain joins TRBV5-1 to TRBJ1-1, with 8 bases fitting TRBD1. J was trimmed by 8 bases and V by 2 bases; bases with no gene match: 5. Germline values: CDR1 SGHRS, CDR2 YFSETQ. The CDR3 runs 13 residues. The CDR3 here is CASSFDRGTEAFF. Written as DNA, the CDR3 is TGCGCCAGCAGCTTCGACAGGGGTACGGAAGCTTTCTTT.

The sample holds many counts of this clonotype. The chain carries TRBV12-3 or TRBV12-4 and TRBJ2-2; D gene unclear. CDR3 length: 11 residues. Deletions cut 3 bases from V and 6 bases from J, with 2 bases between. The DNA for the CDR3 is TGTGCCAGCAGTTTCTCCGGGGAGCTGTTTTTT. Translated: CASSFSGELFF.

At least ten counts were recorded for this clonotype. The chain combines TRBV6-2 or TRBV6-3 with TRBJ2-7; no firm D call. V was shortened by 2 bases and J by 2 bases, with 7 bases between the two germline ends. CDR1 MNHEY and CDR2 SVGEGT come from the germline V gene. The CDR3 loop spans 13 amino acids. The DNA for the CDR3 is TGTGCCAGCAGTTACCGGAATACCTACGAGCAGTACTTC. It specifies CASSYRNTYEQYF.

Many counts were recorded for this clonotype. The V gene is TRBV27, the J gene TRBJ2-2; D possibly corresponds to TRBD2 (6 bases). This CDR3 is built from 16 residues. The germline CDR1 and CDR2 sequences are MNHEY and SMNVEV (reference sequence). The V gene lost 4 bases and the J gene lost 0 bases, with 12 bases spanning the gap. In DNA form, the CDR3 reads TGTGCCAGCAGTTCCAGCGGGCACTCGAACACCGGGGAGCTGTTTTTT. Its protein is CASSSSGHSNTGELFF.

This clonotype was picked up many times. The chain couples TRBV28 to TRBJ2-5; D gene ambiguous. CDR1 and CDR2 from the germline V gene are MDHEN and SYDVKM. The CDR3 consists of 14 residues. The germline V and J ends were trimmed by 3 bases and 5 bases, with 13 bases remaining between them. Here the CDR3 reads CASSFLGVWETQYF. CDR3 DNA sequence: TGTGCCAGCAGTTTTCTTGGGGTCTGGGAGACCCAGTACTTC.

This clonotype was counted ten times or more. The junction and the germline gene differ at one end; a read error may be behind it. The V call is TRBV5-1, the J call TRBJ2-2, with 12 bases aligning to TRBD2. CDR3 length: 16 residues. Germline lookup yields CDR1 SGHRS and CDR2 YFSETQ. CDR3 bases: TGTGCCAGCAGCTTAGGACTAGCGGGAAACACCGGGGAGCTGTTTTTT. Translating it yields CASSLGLAGNTGELFF.

In its sample, this clonotype was seen many times. The V call is TRBV20-1, the J call TRBJ2-7, with a possible D match to TRBD2 (5 bases). V was trimmed by 4 bases and J by 1 base, leaving 14 bases between them. This CDR3 is built from 14 residues. Germline V gene sequence: CDR1 DFQATT, CDR2 SNEGSKA (reference sequence). The DNA of the CDR3 is TGCAGTGCTAACCCGTTAGCGTCGTCCTACGAGCAGTACTTC. This sequence encodes CSANPLASSYEQYF.

This clonotype was picked up many times. J is TRBJ2-1 and V is TRBV4-3; 9 bases are a match to TRBD2. V shed 2 bases and J 8 bases; nucleotides not matched to a gene: 13. The germline V gene has CDR1 LGHNA and CDR2 YSLEER. The CDR3 sequence is 17 residues long. The CDR3 DNA sequence: TGCGCCAGCAGCCAACTGTCCTTAGCGGGAGCAATCCATGAGCAGTTCTTC. Translated: CASSQLSLAGAIHEQFF.